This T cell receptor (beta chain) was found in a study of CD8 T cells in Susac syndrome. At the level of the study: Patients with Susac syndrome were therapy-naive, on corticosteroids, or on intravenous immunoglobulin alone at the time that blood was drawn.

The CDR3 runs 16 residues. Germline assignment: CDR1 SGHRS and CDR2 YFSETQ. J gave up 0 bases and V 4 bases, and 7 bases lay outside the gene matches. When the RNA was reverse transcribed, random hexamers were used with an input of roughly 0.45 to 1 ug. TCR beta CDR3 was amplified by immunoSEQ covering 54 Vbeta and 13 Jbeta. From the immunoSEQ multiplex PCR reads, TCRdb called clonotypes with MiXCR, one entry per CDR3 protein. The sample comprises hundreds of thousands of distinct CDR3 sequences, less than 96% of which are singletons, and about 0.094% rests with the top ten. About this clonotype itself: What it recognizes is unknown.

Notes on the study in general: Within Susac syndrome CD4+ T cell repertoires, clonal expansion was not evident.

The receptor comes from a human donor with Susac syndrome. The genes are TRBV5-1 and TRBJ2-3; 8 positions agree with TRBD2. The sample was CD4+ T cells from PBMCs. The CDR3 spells CASSAGTRGSTDTQYF. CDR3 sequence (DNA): TGCGCCAGCAGCGCCGGGACTAGGGGAAGCACAGATACGCAGTATTTT.